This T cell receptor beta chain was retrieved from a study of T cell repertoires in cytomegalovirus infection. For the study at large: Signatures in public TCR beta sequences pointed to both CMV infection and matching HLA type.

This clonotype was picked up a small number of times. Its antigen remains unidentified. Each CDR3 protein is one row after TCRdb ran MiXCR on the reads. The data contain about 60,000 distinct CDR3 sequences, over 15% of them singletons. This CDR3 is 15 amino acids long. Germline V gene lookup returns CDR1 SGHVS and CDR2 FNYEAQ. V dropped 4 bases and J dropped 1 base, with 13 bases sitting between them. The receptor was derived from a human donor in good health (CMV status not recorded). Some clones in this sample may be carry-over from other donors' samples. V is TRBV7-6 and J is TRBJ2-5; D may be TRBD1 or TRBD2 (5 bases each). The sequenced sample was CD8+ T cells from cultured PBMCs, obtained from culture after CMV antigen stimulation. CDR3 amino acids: CASSYERTTQETQYF. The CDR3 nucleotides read TGTGCCAGCAGCTATGAGCGGACAACCCAAGAGACCCAGTACTTC.